The rows below give T cell receptor beta chains drawn from one sample of a study of metastatic and nonmetastatic thyroid tumors. MiXCR reprocessed the PCR reads for TCRdb. The sample lists around 13,000 clones, about 22% occurring once. Sample: blood. These receptors were collected from a male donor with papillary thyroid cancer or a benign thyroid nodule (not recorded which). Some clones in this sample may be carry-over from other donors' samples. The CDR3 runs from the conserved cysteine through the conserved F or W. A D gene is named only where the DNA matches it firmly. Only part of the rows carry a size: once, few, many, or a class if the clone is expanded.

V: TRBV6-1
D: .
size: few
J: TRBJ2-3
CDR3: CASSESQGGLTDTQYF
DNA: TGTGCCAGCAGTGAAAGCCAGGGGGGCCTCACAGATACGCAGTATTTT

V: TRBV24-1
D: .
size: .
J: TRBJ2-7
CDR3: CATSDVTVSYEQYF
DNA: TGTGCCACCAGTGATGTGACGGTATCCTACGAGCAGTACTTC

V: TRBV20-1
D: .
size: .
J: TRBJ1-5
CDR3: CSALPYSSNQPQHF
DNA: TGCAGTGCTTTACCCTACTCCAGCAATCAGCCCCAGCATTTT

V: TRBV15
D: .
size: .
J: TRBJ1-2
CDR3: CATSRRATDGYTF
DNA: TGTGCCACCAGCCGACGGGCCACCGATGGCTACACCTTC

V: TRBV6-1
D: .
size: .
J: TRBJ2-7
CDR3: CASSDPGGSYEQYF
DNA: TGTGCCAGCAGTGATCCCGGCGGCTCCTACGAGCAGTACTTC

V: TRBV6-4
D: .
size: .
J: TRBJ2-3
CDR3: CASGNRDTDTQYF
DNA: TGTGCCAGCGGAAACAGGGACACAGATACGCAGTATTTT

V: TRBV24-1
D: .
size: .
J: TRBJ1-1
CDR3: CATRGTQATNTEAFF
DNA: TGTGCCACCAGGGGGACCCAAGCAACGAACACTGAAGCTTTCTTT

V: TRBV6-2/TRBV6-3
D: TRBD2
size: .
J: TRBJ2-1
CDR3: CASSYSGLADSYNEQFF
DNA: TGTGCCAGCAGTTACTCGGGGCTAGCGGACTCCTACAATGAGCAGTTCTTC

V: TRBV20-1
D: TRBD1
size: once
J: TRBJ2-3
CDR3: CSALRGRADTQYF
DNA: TGCAGTGCATTGAGGGGGCGGGCAGATACGCAGTATTTT

V: TRBV6-1
D: .
size: .
J: TRBJ2-2
CDR3: CASSGGVQNTGELFF
DNA: TGTGCCAGCAGTGGGGGAGTTCAGAACACCGGGGAGCTGTTTTTT